The T cell receptor beta chain described here comes from a study of technical replicates of blood from a few donors. Measured with immunoSEQ multiplex PCR; TCRdb has only the in-frame clones, and not every one. Of 80,000 to 95,000 clones in the sample, 92% were seen once. In the case of this clone: Its ends do not fully match the called genes, so a read error is possible.

Germline CDR1 is MDHEN and CDR2 is SYDVKM. The CDR3 totals 8 residues. The rearrangement uses TRBV28 and TRBJ1-2; D ambiguous. This clonotype originated in a human donor in good health. Sequencing used T cells isolated from PBMCs. The CDR3 DNA sequence: TGTGCCTCAGAGGGCGGCGACTTC. This sequence encodes CASEGGDF.